Below, 8 T cell receptor beta chains from the same sample are listed, as sequenced in a study of shared clonotypes between healthy human individuals. CD45RO-negative, CCR7-selected cells formed the naive CD8 fraction, which excluded terminally differentiated effector memory CD45RA+ cells. Repertoires were generated with immunoSEQ multiplex PCR, while TCRdb's copy carries only in-frame clones and drops some. In the table there are more than 500,000 clones, about 95% of which are singletons. The sequenced material came from naive CD8+ T cells sorted from blood. These receptors were taken from a woman aged 25-40 years in good health.

The V and J genes are TRBV6-1 and TRBJ2-2, with TRBD1 matching over 8 bases. Trimming removed 3 bases from V and 5 bases from J; junction bases left unmatched: 11. Germline V gene data show CDR1 as MNHNS and CDR2 as SASEGT. The CDR3 spans 17 residues. The CDR3 sequence is CASSEGRGRSWTGELFF. Here the CDR3 DNA reads TGTGCCAGCAGTGAGGGCAGGGGGCGAAGTTGGACCGGGGAGCTGTTTTTT.

Concerning this clone: Other DNA sequences in this sample translate to the same CDR3. The chain links TRBV27 to TRBJ2-7, with D hard to call. The CDR3 consists of 13 residues. V shed 2 bases and J shed 2 bases, with 7 bases lying between them. CDR1 and CDR2 (germline): MNHEY, SMNVEV (reference sequence). DNA of the CDR3: TGTGCCAGCAGTTTACTAGGAACCTACGAGCAGTACTTC. Amino acid sequence: CASSLLGTYEQYF.

The V call is TRBV6-1, the J call TRBJ2-7, with D perhaps TRBD1 or TRBD2 (5 bases each). The V and J ends lost 10 bases and 3 bases respectively, with 13 bases between them. The CDR3 is made up of 12 amino acids. CDR1 is MNHNS and CDR2 is SASEGT in the germline V gene. In DNA form, the CDR3 reads TGTGCCATCCCGGGACCAGGCTACGAGCAGTACTTC. Translation: CAIPGPGYEQYF.

V and J are TRBV7-9 and TRBJ2-7; D might be TRBD1 or TRBD2, each matching 7 bases. The germline V and J ends were trimmed by 8 bases and 2 bases, with 19 bases remaining between them. Germline assignment: CDR1 SEHNR and CDR2 FQNEAQ (reference sequence). The CDR3 consists of 15 residues. The CDR3 DNA reads as TGTGCCAGCGATTCAGGGGGGCTAGCGGCCTACGAGCAGTACTTC. Translating gives CASDSGGLAAYEQYF.

V and J are TRBV6-1 and TRBJ1-5; D is uncertain. V was trimmed by 5 bases and J by 8 bases, leaving 16 bases between them. Per germline, CDR1 MNHNS and CDR2 SASEGT. The length of the CDR3 is 14 residues. This CDR3 reads CASSFWELGEPQHF. The CDR3 DNA sequence: TGTGCCAGCAGTTTTTGGGAACTTGGGGAGCCCCAGCATTTT.

The chain combines TRBV7-9 with TRBJ1-2; possible D gene TRBD1, 5 bases. Germline CDR1 is SEHNR and CDR2 is FQNEAQ (reference sequence). The CDR3 is 13 amino acids. V lost 5 bases, J lost 3 bases, and 10 bases lay in between. The CDR3 loop is CASSHTGYYGYTF. CDR3 coding DNA: TGTGCCAGCAGCCACACAGGTTACTATGGCTACACCTTC.

The rearrangement links TRBV29-1 to TRBJ2-7; TRBD2 aligns across 12 bases. The trim removed 3 bases at V and 1 base at J, leaving 4 bases unmatched. Germline CDR1 SQVTM, CDR2 ANQGSEA. This CDR3 region has 15 residues. The CDR3 sequence is CSVDWLAGGSYEQYF. CDR3 DNA sequence: TGCAGCGTTGACTGGCTAGCGGGAGGGTCCTACGAGCAGTACTTC.

The chain has TRBV7-9 and TRBJ1-1; no clear D gene. There are 15 residues in the CDR3. Trimming shortened V by 3 bases and J by 3 bases, and 14 bases separated the two germline ends. From germline, CDR1 is SEHNR and CDR2 FQNEAQ (reference sequence). CDR3 amino acids: CASSFLPRDDTEAFF. DNA of the CDR3: TGTGCCAGCAGCTTTTTGCCAAGGGATGACACTGAAGCTTTCTTT.